This T cell receptor beta chain was sequenced during a study of blood T cell repertoires in COVID-19. About the research overall: Acute-phase and convalescent COVID-19 samples originated in the United States, Italy and Spain.

CDR1 SGHRS and CDR2 YFSETQ come from the germline V gene. The germline V and J ends were trimmed by 3 bases and 7 bases, with 8 bases remaining between them. The CDR3 loop spans 12 amino acids. Original analysis: The authors estimated nucleated cell counts from reference gene primer amplification. Method: immunoSEQ multiplex PCR; TCRdb's copy keeps in-frame clones and lacks some. V and J calls and clone size are copied from that table; D and trimming were computed from the DNA. The sample holds roughly 82,000 clones, roughly four fifths seen once. The rearrangement uses TRBV5-1 and TRBJ2-1, with D possibly matching TRBD2 (6 bases). This TCR was recovered from a man aged 55 to 70 with acute or convalescent COVID-19. The specimen sequenced was peripheral blood. The CDR3 loop is CASSWAGNEQFF. The CDR3 nucleotides are TGCGCCAGCAGCTGGGCGGGGAATGAGCAGTTCTTC.